This is a list of T cell receptor beta chains from one sample in a study of T-cell reconstitution after alpha-beta-depleted transplantation in children. Using its own MiXCR run on the PCR reads, TCRdb lists one record per CDR3 protein. This table has some 450,000 distinct CDR3 sequences, 43% appearing once. Here the sequenced sample was PBMCs, taken before TCRalphabeta/CD19-depleted stem cell transplant. The receptor set was obtained from a girl aged 2 to 9 with aplastic anemia, due to receive a stem cell transplant. CDR3s include the opening cysteine and the closing phenylalanine or tryptophan. Each record gives: clone size, V gene, J gene, D gene, CDR3 length, CDR3 DNA, CDR3 protein. The D gene is left open where the match is weak. Part of the rows lack a size; the others show once, few, many or a class for expanded clones.

few	TRBV7-3	TRBJ2-1	NA	17	TGTGCCAGCAGCTTACCGAGATTGGGCCCGTATAACAATGAGCAGTTCTTC	CASSLPRLGPYNNEQFF
NA	TRBV3-1	TRBJ2-7	TRBD1	16	TGTGCCAGCAGCCTAGACACAGGGGCCCTCGGGGCCGAGCAGTACTTC	CASSLDTGALGAEQYF
many	TRBV6-1	TRBJ2-5	NA	15	TGTGCCAGCAGCCCATACCGGACCTCGGCGGGGACCCAGTACTTC	CASSPYRTSAGTQYF
many	TRBV12-3/TRBV12-4	TRBJ2-3	NA	12	TGTGCCAGCAGTTTACTTATTCATACGCAGTATTTT	CASSLLIHTQYF
NA	TRBV5-6	TRBJ1-1	NA	14	TGTGCCAGCAGCTTTCGGACACTACGGGGTGAAGCTTTCTTT	CASSFRTLRGEAFF
NA	TRBV20-1	TRBJ2-1	NA	15	TGCAGTGCCCGCAAGGGAAGACTTTCCAACAATGAGCAGTTCTTC	CSARKGRLSNNEQFF
NA	TRBV20-1	TRBJ2-3	TRBD2	13	TGCAGTGCGGAAAGCGGGGGTTCAGATACGCAGTATTTT	CSAESGGSDTQYF
few	TRBV2	TRBJ1-5	NA	14	TGTGCCAGCAGAGATAACAGCCCTAATCAGCCCCAGCATTTT	CASRDNSPNQPQHF
many	TRBV12-3/TRBV12-4	TRBJ2-1	NA	14	TGTGCCAGCAGTTTAGCGGGCCGTGGGAATGAGCAGTTCTTC	CASSLAGRGNEQFF
NA	TRBV6-5	TRBJ2-3	NA	12	TGTGCCGTCCTGGGGAGCACAGATACGCAGTATTTT	CAVLGSTDTQYF